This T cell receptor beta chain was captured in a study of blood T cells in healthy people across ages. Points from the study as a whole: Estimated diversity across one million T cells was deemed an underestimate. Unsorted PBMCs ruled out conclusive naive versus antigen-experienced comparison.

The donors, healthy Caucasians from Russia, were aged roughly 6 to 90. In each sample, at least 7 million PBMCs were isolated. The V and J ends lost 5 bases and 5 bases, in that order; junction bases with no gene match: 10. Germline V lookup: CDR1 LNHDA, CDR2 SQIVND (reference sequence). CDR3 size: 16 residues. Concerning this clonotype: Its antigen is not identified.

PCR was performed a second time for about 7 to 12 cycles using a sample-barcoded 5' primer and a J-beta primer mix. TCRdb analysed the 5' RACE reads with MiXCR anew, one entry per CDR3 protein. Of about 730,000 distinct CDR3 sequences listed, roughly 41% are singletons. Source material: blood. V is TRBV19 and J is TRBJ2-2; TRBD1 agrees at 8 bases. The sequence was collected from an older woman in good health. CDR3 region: CASSSRTGWRTGELFF. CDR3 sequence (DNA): TGTGCCAGTAGTTCACGGACAGGGTGGAGAACCGGGGAGCTGTTTTTT.